The 21 T cell receptor beta chains given below trace back to one sample, sequenced in a study of T cell repertoires in aging, cancer and after chemotherapy. TCR beta rearrangements were amplified from peripheral blood genomic DNA. Multiplex touch-down PCR with TRB-A/B primers amplified rearranged V-D-J TRB sequences. From the multiplex PCR reads, TCRdb called clonotypes with MiXCR, one entry per CDR3 protein. Of several thousand distinct CDR3 sequences listed, just under 25% are singletons. The sequencing input was blood. The receptor source for this set is a human donor with a blood cancer.

A few counts support this clonotype. The V and J genes are TRBV11-1 and TRBJ2-7; D call uncertain. The germline V and J ends were trimmed by 1 base and 3 bases, with 13 bases remaining between them. The CDR3 has 15 residues. The germline CDR1 and CDR2 sequences are SGHAT and FQDESV (reference sequence). CDR3 coding DNA: TGTGCCAGCAGCTTAGTACCCAGTGCCTTCTACGAGCAGTACTTC. This translates into CASSLVPSAFYEQYF. Complete variable domain (other parts from reference TRBV11-1 and TRBJ2-7): EAEVAQSPRYKITEKSQAVAFWCDPISGHATLYWYRQILGQGPELLVQFQDESVVDDSQLPKDRFSAERLKGVDSTLKIQPAELGDSAMYLCASSLVPSAFYEQYFGPGTRLTVT.

At least ten counts were recorded for this clonotype. CDR3: CASSPFEQGRTKTQYF. As DNA, the CDR3 is TGTGCCAGCAGCCCCTTCGAACAGGGGAGGACGAAGACCCAGTACTTC. This sequence joins TRBV5-6 and TRBJ2-5, with D maybe TRBD1 (7 bases). This CDR3 is built from 16 residues. The germline V gene has CDR1 SGHDT and CDR2 YYEEEE. Trimming shortened V by 4 bases and J by 6 bases, and 22 bases separated the two germline ends.

This clonotype ranks as medium-sized. The CDR3 nucleotides are TGTGCCAGCAGCTTGGTCTCAGGGGGGTCCTACGAGCAGTACTTC. It translates to CASSLVSGGSYEQYF. The V and J genes are TRBV5-6 and TRBJ2-7, with D tentatively TRBD1 (7 bases). V was cut by 0 bases and J by 1 base, with 11 bases left in between. The CDR3 is 15 amino acids. Germline CDR1 and CDR2: SGHDT and YYEEEE.

This clonotype came up a few times. In DNA form, the CDR3 reads TGTGCCAGCAGTCGGGGGAGCTCCTACAATGAGCAGTTCTTC. This codes for CASSRGSSYNEQFF. The genes are TRBV27 and TRBJ2-1, with D possibly matching TRBD2 (6 bases). The CDR3 has 14 residues. Trimming shortened V by 5 bases and J by 0 bases, and 8 bases separated the two germline ends. Germline CDR1 is MNHEY and CDR2 is SMNVEV (reference sequence).

V usage is TRBV10-1 and J usage is TRBJ2-7, with 8 bases that match TRBD1. V was clipped by 4 bases and J by 5 bases; unmatched bases: 10. The CDR3 has 15 amino acids. Germline-derived CDR1 and CDR2 are WNHNN and SYGVQD (reference sequence). CDR3: CASSVGQGKADEQYF. CDR3 coding DNA: TGCGCCAGCAGTGTTGGACAGGGCAAGGCTGACGAGCAGTACTTC.

This clonotype is labeled as medium-sized. The CDR3 sequence: CASSDRGRTGELFF. The CDR3 DNA follows: TGTGCCAGTAGCGACAGGGGACGGACCGGGGAGCTGTTTTTT. The rearrangement uses TRBV19 and TRBJ2-2; TRBD1 matches 8 bases. Germline V gene data show CDR1 as LNHDA and CDR2 as SQIVND (reference sequence). Trimming removed 6 bases from V and 5 bases from J; junction bases left unmatched: 5. There are 14 residues in the CDR3.

The rearrangement joins TRBV11-1 to TRBJ2-3, with TRBD2 identical over 8 bases. Germline-derived CDR1 and CDR2 are SGHAT and FQDESV (reference sequence). This CDR3 is 17 amino acids long. V trimming: 4 bases; J trimming: 4 bases; junction bases outside the gene matches: 13. CDR3 DNA sequence: TGTGCCAGCAGCTCTCAAGCCTTAGCGGGGAGTGCAGATACGCAGTATTTT. Translating it yields CASSSQALAGSADTQYF.

This clonotype is medium-sized in the sample. The V call is TRBV12-3 or TRBV12-4, the J call TRBJ2-1; no definite D call. Trimming removed 3 bases at V and 6 bases at J, with 15 bases between. The CDR3 totals 15 residues. CDR3 bases: TGTGCCAGCAGTTTTTTAGCTGAGAGGTGCAATGAGCAGTTCTTC. It specifies CASSFLAERCNEQFF.

By proportion, this clonotype is medium-sized. This rearrangement joins TRBV27 to TRBJ2-5; TRBD2 matches at 8 bases. Losses at the gene ends were 7 bases for V and 2 bases for J; bases not matched to a gene: 6. The V gene's germline CDR1 is MNHEY and CDR2 SMNVEV (reference sequence). The CDR3 is 14 amino acids. The CDR3 sequence is CASMPAGGQETQYF. For the CDR3, the DNA is TGTGCCAGCATGCCGGCGGGGGGTCAAGAGACCCAGTACTTC.

By share of the sample, this clonotype is medium-sized (0.01 to 0.1%). This chain connects TRBV19 to TRBJ2-7, with 7 positions matching TRBD1. Looked up from germline, CDR1 is LNHDA and CDR2 is SQIVND (reference sequence). The V and J ends lost 5 bases and 2 bases, in that order; junction bases with no gene match: 9. CDR3 length equals 15 residues. CDR3 bases: TGTGCCAGTAGTGCCCGGGACAGCCGGGCCTACGAGCAGTACTTC. Protein product: CASSARDSRAYEQYF.

CDR3 bases: TGCAGTGCTAGAGATTGGGCAGGGAATTCACCCCTCCACTTT. Its protein is CSARDWAGNSPLHF. This rearrangement joins TRBV20-1 to TRBJ1-1, with D possibly TRBD1 on 5 matching bases. The J call may be incorrect, as the DNA end agrees better with TRBJ1-6. CDR1 is DFQATT, CDR2 SNEGSKA, per germline (reference sequence). The CDR3 spans 14 residues.

This clonotype was seen only once. This sequence joins TRBV4-1 and TRBJ2-1; TRBD1 agrees at 7 bases. Per germline, CDR1 MGHRA and CDR2 YSYEKL. The CDR3 is 16 residues long. J was trimmed by 0 bases and V by 5 bases; bases with no gene match: 7. CDR3 sequence: CASSTGTVSSYNEQFF. CDR3 nucleotides: TGCGCCAGCAGCACCGGGACAGTGAGCTCCTACAATGAGCAGTTCTTC.

The table lists this clonotype with a few counts. The rearrangement links TRBV7-2 to TRBJ1-1; 8 bases line up with TRBD1. Germline V gene lookup returns CDR1 SGHTA and CDR2 FQGNSA. V shed 4 bases and J 4 bases; nucleotides not matched to a gene: 2. The CDR3 has 13 amino acids. The CDR3 DNA reads as TGTGCCAGCAGCTCGACAGGGGTCACTGAAGCTTTCTTT. It yields the protein CASSSTGVTEAFF.

This clonotype occurred once. The chain joins TRBV13 to TRBJ2-6; 7 bases align to TRBD2. Germline CDR1 and CDR2: PRHDT and FYEKMQ (reference sequence). Unmatched junction bases numbered 7, after V lost 8 bases and J lost 3 bases. The CDR3 is made up of 15 amino acids. CDR3 amino acids: CASWGGGSGANVLTF. The CDR3, as DNA: TGTGCCAGCTGGGGGGGGGGTAGTGGGGCCAACGTCCTGACTTTC.

This clonotype has just a few counts. The chain employs TRBV30 and TRBJ1-2, with 7 nucleotides matching TRBD1. The junction had 11 bases not matched to a gene; V was cut back by 5 bases and J by 8 bases. The CDR3 contains 13 residues. Germline V lookup: CDR1 GTSNPN, CDR2 SVGIG (reference sequence). The CDR3 region has the DNA TGTGCCTGGTGGAGACAGGGAGAGGGGGGCTACACCTTC. It is translated as CAWWRQGEGGYTF.

By proportion, this clonotype is medium-sized. The chain is built from TRBV6-4 and TRBJ2-2; 12 nucleotides line up with TRBD2. With 6 bases clipped from V and 4 bases from J, the junction kept 6 bases outside the gene matches. Germline CDR1 MRHNA, CDR2 SNTAGT. There are 16 residues in the CDR3. Here the CDR3 reads CASSRLAGEGTGELFF. The CDR3 nucleotides are TGTGCCAGCAGCCGACTAGCGGGAGAGGGCACCGGGGAGCTGTTTTTT.

In this sample, this clonotype is medium-sized (0.01 to 0.1%). This chain joins TRBV5-4 and TRBJ2-2; either TRBD1 or TRBD2 may supply D (6 bases each). Trimming stripped 2 bases from V and 0 bases from J, with 11 bases between. This CDR3 has 16 amino acids. Germline V gene sequence: CDR1 SGHNT, CDR2 YYREEE (reference sequence). The CDR3 protein is CASSFSGGANTGELFF. As DNA, the CDR3 is TGTGCCAGCAGCTTTTCCGGGGGCGCGAACACCGGGGAGCTGTTTTTT.

V is TRBV27 and J is TRBJ2-7; TRBD1 agrees at 9 bases. Germline V gene sequence: CDR1 MNHEY, CDR2 SMNVEV (reference sequence). The CDR3 length is 14 residues. V lost 5 bases to trimming and J lost 6 bases; unmatched junction nucleotides: 8. Here the CDR3 reads CASSEQGAYGEQYF. The DNA of the CDR3 is TGTGCCAGCAGTGAACAGGGGGCATATGGCGAGCAGTACTTC.

Judged by abundance, this clonotype is medium-sized. The rearrangement links TRBV6-6 to TRBJ2-1; 10 bases fit TRBD2. This CDR3 is built from 16 residues. The V and J ends lost 2 bases and 4 bases, in that order; junction bases with no gene match: 5. Per germline, CDR1 MNHNY and CDR2 SVGAGI (reference sequence). The CDR3 DNA follows: TGTGCCAGCAGTTACGTCTTAGCGGGGGGATACAATGAGCAGTTCTTC. Amino acid sequence: CASSYVLAGGYNEQFF.

The chain is built from TRBV4-3 and TRBJ1-1, with a weak D call TRBD1 (5 bases). V lost 1 base and J 4 bases, leaving 19 bases between the germline ends. The length of the CDR3 is 17 residues. CDR1 is LGHNA and CDR2 is YSLEER in the germline V gene. The CDR3 DNA is TGCGCCAGCAGCCAAGCGGTTGCCGGGGGAGGGACCACTGAAGCTTTCTTT. Translating gives CASSQAVAGGGTTEAFF.

In DNA form, the CDR3 reads TGCGCCACCCAGAGGGACCGGAACACTGAAGCTTTCTTT. Translating gives CATQRDRNTEAFF. The gene calls are TRBV4-1 and TRBJ1-1, with D possibly matching TRBD1 (5 bases). CDR3 length equals 13 residues. Germline V gene data show CDR1 as MGHRA and CDR2 as YSYEKL. V lost 10 bases to trimming and J lost 1 base, with 13 bases between them.